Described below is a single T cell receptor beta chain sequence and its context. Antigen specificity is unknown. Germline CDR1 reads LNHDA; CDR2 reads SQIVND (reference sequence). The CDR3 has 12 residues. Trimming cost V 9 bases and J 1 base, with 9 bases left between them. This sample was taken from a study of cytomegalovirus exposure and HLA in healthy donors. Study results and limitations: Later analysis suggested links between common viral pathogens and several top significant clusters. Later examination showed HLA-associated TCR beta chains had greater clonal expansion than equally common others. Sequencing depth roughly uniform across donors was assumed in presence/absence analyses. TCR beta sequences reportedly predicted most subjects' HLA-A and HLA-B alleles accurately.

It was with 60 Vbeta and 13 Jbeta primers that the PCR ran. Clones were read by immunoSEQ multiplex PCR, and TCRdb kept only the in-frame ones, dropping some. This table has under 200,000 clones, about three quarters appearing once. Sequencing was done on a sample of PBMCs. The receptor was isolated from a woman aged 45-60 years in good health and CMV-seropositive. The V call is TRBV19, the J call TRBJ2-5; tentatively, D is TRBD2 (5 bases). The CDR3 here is CARDGIQETQYF. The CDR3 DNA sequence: TGTGCCAGGGACGGGATCCAAGAGACCCAGTACTTC.